This T cell receptor beta chain was documented in a study of cytomegalovirus exposure and HLA in healthy donors. CDR3 length: 13 residues. Trimming pared 9 bases from V and 4 bases from J, leaving 15 bases between. Germline CDR1 reads SGHTA; CDR2 reads FQGNSA. The PCR had 60 Vbeta and 13 Jbeta primers. Clones were read by immunoSEQ multiplex PCR, and TCRdb kept only the in-frame ones, dropping some. The sample comprises approximately 190,000 clones, 70% to 85% of which are singletons, and about 0.1% rests with the top ten. The receptor was derived from a boy younger than 10 in good health and CMV-seronegative. The specimen sequenced was PBMCs. This chain joins TRBV7-2 and TRBJ1-2; the D gene is possibly TRBD1 (5 bases). The CDR3 protein is CASSPDKGYGYTF. The DNA of the CDR3 is TGTGCCAGTTCCCCGGACAAAGGCTATGGCTACACCTTC.